Ten or more counts support the clone carrying this T cell receptor beta chain. This sample was included in a study of T cells after yellow fever vaccination. The overall study: Where fractions had low cell numbers, libraries were prepared from them with the SMART-Seq v4 Ultra Low Input RNA kit.

TCRdb recomputed calls from the 5' RACE reads with MiXCR, one row per CDR3 protein. The sample holds 250,000 to 350,000 distinct CDR3 sequences; 3.5% to 5% are singletons and the top ten take roughly 21%. CDR3 length: 14 residues. The V and J ends lost 2 bases and 0 bases respectively, with 7 bases between them. This specimen was PBMCs, taken 15 days after the yellow fever booster vaccination. This clonotype originated in a man younger than 30 who received the YFV17D yellow fever vaccine. V is TRBV12-3 or TRBV12-4 and J is TRBJ1-1; D ambiguous. The chain's CDR3 is CASSLSQLNTEAFF. The CDR3 region has the DNA TGTGCCAGCAGTTTAAGTCAGTTGAACACTGAAGCTTTCTTT.